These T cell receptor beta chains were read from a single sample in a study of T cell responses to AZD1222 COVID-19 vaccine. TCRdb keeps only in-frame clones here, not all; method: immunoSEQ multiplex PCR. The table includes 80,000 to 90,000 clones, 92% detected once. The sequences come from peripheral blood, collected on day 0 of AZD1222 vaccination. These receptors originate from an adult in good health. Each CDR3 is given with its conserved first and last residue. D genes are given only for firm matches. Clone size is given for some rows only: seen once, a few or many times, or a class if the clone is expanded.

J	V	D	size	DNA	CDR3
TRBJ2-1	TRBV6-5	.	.	TGTGCCAGCAGCTCCGGGTGGGGTGAGCAGTTCTTC	CASSSGWGEQFF
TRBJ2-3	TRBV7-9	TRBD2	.	TGTGCCAGCAGCTCGCGGGAGAGGGCGCAGTATTTT	CASSSRERAQYF
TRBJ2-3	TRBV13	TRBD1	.	TGTGCCAGCAGCCTTTGGGACAGCGAGAAAAGCACAGATACGCAGTATTTT	CASSLWDSEKSTDTQYF
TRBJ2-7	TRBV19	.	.	TGTGCCAGTAGTATTTCGACGGGAGCGGCTTACGAGCAGTACTTC	CASSISTGAAYEQYF
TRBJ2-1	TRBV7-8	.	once	TGTGCCAGCAGCTTATCGTCCTCACAGGATGAGCAGTTCTTC	CASSLSSSQDEQFF
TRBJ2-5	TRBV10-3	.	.	TGTGCCATCAGTAGGCCTGGAGGGACCCAGTACTTC	CAISRPGGTQYF
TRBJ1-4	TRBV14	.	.	TGTGCCAGCAGCCAAGATTTCGGTGGCAGGGGAGGTGAAAAACTGTTTTTT	CASSQDFGGRGGEKLFF
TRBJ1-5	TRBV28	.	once	TGTGCCAGCAGATCAGGGTCACAGCCCCAGCATTTT	CASRSGSQPQHF
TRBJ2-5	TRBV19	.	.	TGTGCCAGTAGTCCAACACGCAGTAAAGAGACCCAGTACTTC	CASSPTRSKETQYF
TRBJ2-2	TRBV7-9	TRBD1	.	TGTGCCAACACCCCAGGACAGGTATTCACCGGGGAGCTGTTTTTT	CANTPGQVFTGELFF
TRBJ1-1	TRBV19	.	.	TGTGCCAGTAGTAACCTAAAACAGGAAGCTTTCTTT	CASSNLKQEAFF
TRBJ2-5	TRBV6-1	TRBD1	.	TGTGCCAGCAGTCCGGACAGGGGGGGTTCGGAGACCCAGTACTTC	CASSPDRGGSETQYF
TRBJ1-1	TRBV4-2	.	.	TGTGCCAGCAGCCAAGAGGTAGCGATGAACACTGAAGCTTTCTTT	CASSQEVAMNTEAFF
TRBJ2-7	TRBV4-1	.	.	TGCGCCAGCAGCCAAGTATTTAACTACGAGCAGTACTTC	CASSQVFNYEQYF
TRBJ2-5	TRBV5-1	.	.	TGCGCCAGCAGCTCGAAACCACAGGAAGGCCAAGAGACCCAGTACTTC	CASSSKPQEGQETQYF
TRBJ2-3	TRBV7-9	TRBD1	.	TGTGCCAGCAGCTCTGGGGACAGCACCAGCACAGATACGCAGTATTTT	CASSSGDSTSTDTQYF
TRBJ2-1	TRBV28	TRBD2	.	TGTGCCAGCAGAGAAGCGGGAGTGAGTGGGAATGAGCAGTTCTTC	CASREAGVSGNEQFF
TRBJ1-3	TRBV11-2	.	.	TGTGCCAGCACCATTAGTCAGACCGGGACGGAACGTGGAAACACCATATATTTT	CASTISQTGTERGNTIYF
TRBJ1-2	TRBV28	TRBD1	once	TGTGCCAGCACCCCCTCGACAGGGCGAGACTATGGCTACACCTTC	CASTPSTGRDYGYTF
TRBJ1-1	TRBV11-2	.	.	TGTGCCAGCAGCCCCCTGGGCACTGAAGCTTTCTTT	CASSPLGTEAFF
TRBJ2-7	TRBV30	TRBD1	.	TGTGCCTGGAGTGACAGGGGGAACTACGAGCAGTACTTC	CAWSDRGNYEQYF
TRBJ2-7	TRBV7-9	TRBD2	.	TGTGCCAGCAGCTTAGTATCTAGCGGGGGGGCCTACGAGCAGTACTTC	CASSLVSSGGAYEQYF
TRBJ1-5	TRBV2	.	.	TGTGCCAGCAGTGTAATACCAGGGAGTCAGCCCCAGCATTTT	CASSVIPGSQPQHF
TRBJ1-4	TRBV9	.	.	TGTGCCAGCAGCGTTCTTGGAACAACTAATGAAAAACTGTTTTTT	CASSVLGTTNEKLFF
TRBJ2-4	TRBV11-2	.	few	TGTGCCAGCAGCTTCCAGGCGGGGTTTCCCAAAAACATTCAGTACTTC	CASSFQAGFPKNIQYF
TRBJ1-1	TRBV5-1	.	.	TGCGCCAGCAGCTTGGGGACCGGGGGCCGGGGGACTGAAGCTTTCTTT	CASSLGTGGRGTEAFF
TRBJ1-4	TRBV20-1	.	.	TGCAGTGCTAGTCCCGGACAAGCTGAAAAACTGTTTTTT	CSASPGQAEKLFF
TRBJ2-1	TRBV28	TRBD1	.	TGTGCCAGCACCTTGGGACAGAAATACAATGAGCAGTTCTTC	CASTLGQKYNEQFF
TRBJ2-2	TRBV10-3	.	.	TGTGCCATCAGGGGTTGGGACACCGGGGAGCTGTTTTTT	CAIRGWDTGELFF
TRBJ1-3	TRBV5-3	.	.	TGTGCCAGAAGCCTCGTGAGAAAAACGGGGCCCTCTGGAAACACCATATATTTT	CARSLVRKTGPSGNTIYF
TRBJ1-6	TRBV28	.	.	TGTGCCAGCAGTTGGAGCTCCTATAATTCACCCCTCCACTTT	CASSWSSYNSPLHF
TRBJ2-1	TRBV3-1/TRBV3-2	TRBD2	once	TGTGCCAGCAGCCTCGGGACTAGCGTCTGGAATGAGCAGTTCTTC	CASSLGTSVWNEQFF
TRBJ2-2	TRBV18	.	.	TGTGCCAGCTCACCACCTAGTACCGGGGAGCTGTTTTTT	CASSPPSTGELFF
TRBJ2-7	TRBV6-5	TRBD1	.	TGTGCCAGCAGTCCCGAGGGGGCGGGCGAGCAGTACTTC	CASSPEGAGEQYF